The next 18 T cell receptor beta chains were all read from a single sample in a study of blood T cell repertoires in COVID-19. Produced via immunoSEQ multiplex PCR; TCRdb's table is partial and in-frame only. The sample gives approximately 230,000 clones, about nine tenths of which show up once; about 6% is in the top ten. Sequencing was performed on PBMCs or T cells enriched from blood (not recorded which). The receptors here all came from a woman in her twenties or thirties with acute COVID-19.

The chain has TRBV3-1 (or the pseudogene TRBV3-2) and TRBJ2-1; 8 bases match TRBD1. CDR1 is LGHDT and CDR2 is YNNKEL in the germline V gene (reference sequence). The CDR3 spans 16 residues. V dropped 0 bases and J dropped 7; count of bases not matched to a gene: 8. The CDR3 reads CASSQETGAPWNEQFF. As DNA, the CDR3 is TGTGCCAGCAGCCAAGAGACAGGGGCCCCTTGGAATGAGCAGTTCTTC.

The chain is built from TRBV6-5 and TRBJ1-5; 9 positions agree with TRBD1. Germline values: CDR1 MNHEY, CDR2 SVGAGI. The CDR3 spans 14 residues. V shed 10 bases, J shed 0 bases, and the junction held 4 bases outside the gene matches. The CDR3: CATRDRVSNQPQHF. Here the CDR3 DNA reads TGTGCCACCCGGGACAGGGTTAGCAATCAGCCCCAGCATTTT.

CDR3 bases: TGTGCCAGCAGCGCGGGACTAGCGGGGGCCGCGTTGACCGGGGAGCTGTTTTTT. It encodes CASSAGLAGAALTGELFF. This chain uses TRBV9 with TRBJ2-2, with 14 bases identical to TRBD2. After removal of 3 bases from V and 5 bases from J, the junction contained 9 bases not matched to a gene. CDR3 size: 18 residues. Germline lookup yields CDR1 SGDLS and CDR2 YYNGEE.

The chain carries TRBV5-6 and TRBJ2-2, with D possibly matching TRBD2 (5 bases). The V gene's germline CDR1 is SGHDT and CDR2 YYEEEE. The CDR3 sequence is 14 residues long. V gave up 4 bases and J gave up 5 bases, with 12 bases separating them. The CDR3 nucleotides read TGTGCCAGCAGCCGGCGGGTTAGTACCGGGGAGCTGTTTTTT. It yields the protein CASSRRVSTGELFF.

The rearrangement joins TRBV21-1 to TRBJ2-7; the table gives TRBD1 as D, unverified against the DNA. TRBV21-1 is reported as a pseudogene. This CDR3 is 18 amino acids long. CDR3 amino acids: CASSNGKNRDSLLYEQYF. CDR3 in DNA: TGTGCCAGCAGCAACGGTAAAAACCGGGACAGCCTTTTGTACGAGCAGTACTTC.

The CDR3, as DNA: TGTGCCAGTGGAAGAGGTATAACAGATACGCAGTATTTT. This sequence encodes CASGRGITDTQYF. The V and J genes are TRBV28 and TRBJ2-3; D uncertain. This CDR3 region has 13 residues. CDR1 MDHEN and CDR2 SYDVKM come from the germline V gene. V gave up 9 bases and J gave up 3 bases, with 13 bases separating them.

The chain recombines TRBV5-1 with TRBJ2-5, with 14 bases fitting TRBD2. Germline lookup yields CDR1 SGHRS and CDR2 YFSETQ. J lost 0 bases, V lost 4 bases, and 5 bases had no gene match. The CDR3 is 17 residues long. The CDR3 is CASSVGLAGVNQETQYF. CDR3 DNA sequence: TGCGCCAGCAGCGTGGGACTAGCGGGGGTAAACCAAGAGACCCAGTACTTC.

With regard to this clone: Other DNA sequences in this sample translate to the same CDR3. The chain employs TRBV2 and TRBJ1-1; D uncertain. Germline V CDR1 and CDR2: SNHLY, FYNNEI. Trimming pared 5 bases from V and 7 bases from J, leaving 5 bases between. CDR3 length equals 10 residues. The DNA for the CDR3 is TGTGCCAGCAGTCTAGGTGAAGCTTTCTTT. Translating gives CASSLGEAFF.

The CDR3, as DNA: TGCAGCGCCGGAACGGGACTAGCGGGGGAGGACGAGCAGTTCTTC. As protein: CSAGTGLAGEDEQFF. The chain employs TRBV29-1 and TRBJ2-1; 14 nucleotides align to TRBD2. The CDR3 has 15 amino acids. J gave up 10 bases and V 7 bases, and 12 bases lay outside the gene matches. CDR1 is SQVTM and CDR2 is ANQGSEA in the germline V gene.

CDR3 amino acids: CASSFVSTDTQYF. DNA for the CDR3: TGTGCCAGCAGTTTCGTTAGCACAGATACGCAGTATTTT. The chain employs TRBV27 and TRBJ2-3; D is undetermined. CDR1 and CDR2 (germline): MNHEY, SMNVEV (reference sequence). The CDR3 is made up of 13 amino acids. The V gene lost 3 bases and the J gene lost 0 bases, with 4 bases spanning the gap.

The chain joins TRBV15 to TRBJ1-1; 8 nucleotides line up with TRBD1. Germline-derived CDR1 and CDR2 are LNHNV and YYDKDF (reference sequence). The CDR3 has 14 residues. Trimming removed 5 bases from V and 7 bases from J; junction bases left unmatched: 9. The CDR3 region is CATSSRTGRGEAFF. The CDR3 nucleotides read TGTGCCACCAGCTCCCGGACAGGGAGGGGTGAAGCTTTCTTT.

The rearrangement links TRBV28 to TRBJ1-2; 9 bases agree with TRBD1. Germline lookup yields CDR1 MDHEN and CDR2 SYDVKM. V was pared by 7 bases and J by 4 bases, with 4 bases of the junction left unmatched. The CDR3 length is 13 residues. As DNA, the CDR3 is TGTGCCAGCACTCGGGACAGGGTCTATGGCTACACCTTC. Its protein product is CASTRDRVYGYTF.

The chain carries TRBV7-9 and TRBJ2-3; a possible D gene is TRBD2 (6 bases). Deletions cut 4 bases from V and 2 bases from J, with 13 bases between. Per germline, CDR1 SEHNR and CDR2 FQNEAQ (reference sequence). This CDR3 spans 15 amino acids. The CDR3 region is CASSYGLINTDTQYF. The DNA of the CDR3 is TGTGCCAGCAGCTATGGACTAATCAACACAGATACGCAGTATTTT.

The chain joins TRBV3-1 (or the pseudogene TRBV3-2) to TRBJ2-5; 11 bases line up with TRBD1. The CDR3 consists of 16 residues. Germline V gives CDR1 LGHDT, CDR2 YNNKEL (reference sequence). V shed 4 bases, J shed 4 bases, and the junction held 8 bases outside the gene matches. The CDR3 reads CASSPSGQGGPETQYF. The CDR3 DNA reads TGTGCCAGCAGCCCTTCGGGACAGGGGGGCCCAGAGACCCAGTACTTC.

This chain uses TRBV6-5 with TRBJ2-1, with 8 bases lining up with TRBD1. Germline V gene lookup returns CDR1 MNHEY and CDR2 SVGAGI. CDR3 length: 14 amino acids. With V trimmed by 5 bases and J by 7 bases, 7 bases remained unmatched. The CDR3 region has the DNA TGTGCCAGCAGTATTGACAGGGGTAGGAATGAGCAGTTCTTC. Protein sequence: CASSIDRGRNEQFF.

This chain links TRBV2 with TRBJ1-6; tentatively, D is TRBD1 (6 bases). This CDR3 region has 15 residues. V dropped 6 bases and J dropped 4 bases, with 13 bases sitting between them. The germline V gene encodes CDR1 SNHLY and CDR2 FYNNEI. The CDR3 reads CASRGSQGYNSPLHF. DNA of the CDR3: TGTGCCAGCAGGGGGTCACAGGGTTATAATTCACCCCTCCACTTT.

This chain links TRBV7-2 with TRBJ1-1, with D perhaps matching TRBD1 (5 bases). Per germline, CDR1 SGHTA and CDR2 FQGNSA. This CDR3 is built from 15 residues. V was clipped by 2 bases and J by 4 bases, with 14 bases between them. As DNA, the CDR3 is TGTGCCAGCAGCTTATACGGACATTGGGGCACTGAAGCTTTCTTT. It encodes CASSLYGHWGTEAFF.

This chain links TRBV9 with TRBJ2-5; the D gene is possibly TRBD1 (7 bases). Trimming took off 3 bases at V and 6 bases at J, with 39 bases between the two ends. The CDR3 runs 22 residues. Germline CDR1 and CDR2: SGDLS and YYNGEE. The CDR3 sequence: CASSAPGQRDSSGSASWKTQYF. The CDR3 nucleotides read TGTGCCAGCAGCGCCCCGGGACAGCGTGATAGTAGCGGATCTGCTTCGTGGAAGACCCAGTACTTC. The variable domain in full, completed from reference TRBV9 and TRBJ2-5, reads DSGVTQTPKHLITATGQRVTLRCSPRSGDLSVYWYQQSLDQGLQFLIQYYNGEERAKGNILERFSAQQFPDLHSELNLSSLELGDSALYFCASSAPGQRDSSGSASWKTQYFGPGTRLLVL.